This T cell receptor (beta chain) was identified in a study of blood T cell repertoires in COVID-19. The overall study: Donors in the United States, Italy and Spain gave samples during acute or convalescent COVID-19. T cells, B-cell-depleted T cells, or PBMCs provided the cDNA or gDNA that served as material.

Sequencing was performed with immunoSEQ multiplex PCR; in TCRdb, only in-frame clones are kept and a portion is missing. The sample records about 78,000 clones, less than 95% being singletons. Germline CDR1 reads LGHDT; CDR2 reads YNNKEL (reference sequence). The CDR3 is made up of 15 amino acids. V lost 4 bases and J lost 5, with 17 bases in between. Sequences were obtained from peripheral blood. The genes are TRBV3-1 (or the pseudogene TRBV3-2) and TRBJ2-5, with D unresolved. The receptor was isolated from a woman between 45 and 60 years old in a cohort sampled during active COVID-19. The CDR3 spells CASSPVTRGWETQYF. The CDR3 DNA follows: TGTGCCAGCAGCCCCGTGACCCGAGGATGGGAGACCCAGTACTTC.